This record looks at one T cell receptor beta chain sequence and its context. The antigen this receptor binds is unknown. No base quality values were provided; no much bigger clone lies one nucleotide off. Each donor gave one peripheral blood draw, averaging about 100 mL, which was collected into heparinised tubes. A BD FACSAria II was used to sort naive, central memory, regulatory and stem cell-like memory CD4+ T cells with a panel that included CD45RO, CCR7, CD25, CD127, CD95 and CD27. All sorted populations exceeded 95% purity. PBMCs were isolated immediately by Lymphoprep density gradient centrifugation and stained directly without culture. To minimize batch effects, samples were stained and sorted in pairs, one healthy donor with one patient per experiment. The data were taken from a study of beta chain features in type 1 diabetes (dated by TCRdb to 2016 to 2019). Turning to the overall study: Mean age, gender distribution, total cell number and subset yield were not different between patients and healthy donors. A total of approximately 100 million sorted cells were examined across all samples, and the number of cells per subset was strongly correlated with RNA yield. In the study, TCRB repertoires of sorted circulating CD4+ T cell subsets from recently diagnosed type 1 diabetes patients were compared with those of matched healthy donors. Whereas all 30 or so donors provided naive and central memory subsets, regulatory and stem cell-like memory subsets were isolated from just 8 patients and about 8 healthy donors.

The entire amount of isolated RNA was reverse transcribed using the High Capacity cDNA Reverse Transcription Kit, so the sequenced TCRB transcripts were expressed ones. Deep immunoSEQ sequencing was performed on naive, central memory and regulatory T cell samples, with an average of about 3.6 million total reads per sample. After sorted cells were lysed in RLT buffer, RNA was extracted with DNase-treated RNeasy Micro or Mini kits, with the choice depending on cell number. Each cell subset was processed separately to prevent cross-contamination, with patient and healthy donor samples processed together. TCRB sequences were amplified from cDNA with the immunoSEQ multiplex PCR, producing 87-bp fragments spanning the CDR3 region. Amplicons were sequenced on the Illumina HiSeq platform. Concerning the study's data processing: Synthetic template baselines were used to correct PCR bias computationally, reads within Hamming distance 2 were collapsed together, and singletons that could not be merged were discarded. By aligning reads against IMGT, V, D and J genes, CDR3 length, and insertions or deletions at six rearrangement sites were assigned. Within each subset, clonotype counts were normalized to sorted cell number, and only after that were true diversity and Gini coefficients computed with the tcR R package. The overlap coefficient, calculated on TCRB nucleotide sequences, was used to measure repertoire sharing. Out-of-frame TCRB sequences from naive cells were analyzed as a proxy for the pre-selection repertoire. This is the immuneACCESS table as TCRdb keeps it, with only in-frame sequences that have V and J called. A part of the clones is gone; compared with another copy, unresolved V genes explain less than half, and the rest is unexplained. The DNA was the basis for D and trimming; V, J and clone size are from that table. The sample table holds about 400,000 clones, of which around 13% were seen once. Roughly 0.015% of the sample belongs to the ten largest clones.

Broad study findings and their caveats: Type 1 diabetes patients showed a moderate but significant shortening of TCRB CDR3 length in all four CD4+ subsets. At VDJ recombination sites, patients with type 1 diabetes made fewer insertions and deleted more nucleotides, a pattern implying thymic rearrangement abnormalities. Naive, central memory and regulatory TCRB repertoires appeared more similar among patients than among healthy donors. PCR may preferentially amplify shorter templates, but because patient and control samples were amplified and corrected together, any resulting skew would affect both groups equally. Because the HLA sub-analyses included only small numbers of individuals, any influence of HLA type on TCRB rearrangement was left unresolved. Because cDNA was sequenced instead of genomic DNA, highly expressing activated cells could be over-represented, though the groups showed no difference in activation or CD3 levels.

Trimming at the junction amounts to 0 bases on V and 3 bases on J, and the germline ends lie 5 bases apart. Reading from cysteine to phenylalanine, the CDR3 counts 12 amino acids. Only the CDR3 DNA stays, 36 bases, in frame from base 1. Reading the germline V gene (reference sequence) gives CDR1 GTSNPN and CDR2 SVGIG. The TCR originated in a man aged 18 to 30 in good health. The chain is made from TRBV30 and TRBJ2-5, with the D segment identity uncertain. Input material: naive CD4+ T cells from blood. The cell subset or site label of this sample denotes: true naive CD4+ T cells. The CDR3 sequence is CAWSVVEETQYF. The nucleotides read TGTGCCTGGAGTGTGGTAGAAGAGACCCAGTACTTC.